This record covers a single T cell receptor beta chain. What it binds is unknown. This sample is drawn from a study of T-cell memory formation after mild COVID-19. CDR1 is SGHRS and CDR2 is YFSETQ in the germline V gene. With V trimmed by 4 bases and J by 5 bases, 9 bases remained unmatched. The length of the CDR3 is 16 residues. Study observations and caveats: Clones contracting across day 15 to 85 had a balanced CD4/CD8 profile; later expanding clones leaned CD4+. Cross-reactive memory appears to have joined, as suggested by some responding clones showing up in pre-infection memory. For contracting clones, CD4+ ones sat mainly in CM and EM, CD8+ in EMRA.

UMIs and sample barcodes were carried by the TCR alpha and TCR beta cDNA libraries that 5'RACE produced using constant-segment primers. TCRdb analysed the 5' RACE reads with MiXCR anew, one entry per CDR3 protein. The sample shows about 620,000 distinct CDR3 sequences, roughly 18% of them seen only once. This TCR was sampled from an adult woman who had mild COVID-19 (a few samples of this study predate the infection). Cell type and time point are not known. Sequenced sample: PBMCs or a T cell subset sorted from them (not recorded which). The chain links TRBV5-1 to TRBJ1-5; 10 bases are a match to TRBD1. The CDR3 nucleotides read TGCGCCAGCAGCCCACTTTGGGGACAGGGGTATCAGCCCCAGCATTTT. Its protein product is CASSPLWGQGYQPQHF. The complete variable domain, with remaining parts taken from reference TRBV5-1 and TRBJ1-5, reads KAGVTQTPRYLIKTRGQQVTLSCSPISGHRSVSWYQQTPGQGLQFLFEYFSETQRNKGNFPGRFSGRQFSNSRSEMNVSTLELGDSALYLCASSPLWGQGYQPQHFGDGTRLSIL.